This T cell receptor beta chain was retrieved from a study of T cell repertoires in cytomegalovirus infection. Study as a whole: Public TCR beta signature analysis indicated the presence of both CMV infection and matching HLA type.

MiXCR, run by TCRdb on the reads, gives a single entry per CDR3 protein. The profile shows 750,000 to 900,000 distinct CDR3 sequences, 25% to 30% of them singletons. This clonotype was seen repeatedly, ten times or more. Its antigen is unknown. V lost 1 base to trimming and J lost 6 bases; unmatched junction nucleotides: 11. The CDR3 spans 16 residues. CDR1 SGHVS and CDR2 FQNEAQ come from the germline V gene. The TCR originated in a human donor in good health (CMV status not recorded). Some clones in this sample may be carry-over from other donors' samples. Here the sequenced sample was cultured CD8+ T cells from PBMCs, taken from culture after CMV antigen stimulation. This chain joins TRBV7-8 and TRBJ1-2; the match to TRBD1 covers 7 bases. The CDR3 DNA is TGTGCCAGCAGCTTAGGGGGAGTGAGACAGGGTAATGGCTACACCTTC. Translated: CASSLGGVRQGNGYTF.